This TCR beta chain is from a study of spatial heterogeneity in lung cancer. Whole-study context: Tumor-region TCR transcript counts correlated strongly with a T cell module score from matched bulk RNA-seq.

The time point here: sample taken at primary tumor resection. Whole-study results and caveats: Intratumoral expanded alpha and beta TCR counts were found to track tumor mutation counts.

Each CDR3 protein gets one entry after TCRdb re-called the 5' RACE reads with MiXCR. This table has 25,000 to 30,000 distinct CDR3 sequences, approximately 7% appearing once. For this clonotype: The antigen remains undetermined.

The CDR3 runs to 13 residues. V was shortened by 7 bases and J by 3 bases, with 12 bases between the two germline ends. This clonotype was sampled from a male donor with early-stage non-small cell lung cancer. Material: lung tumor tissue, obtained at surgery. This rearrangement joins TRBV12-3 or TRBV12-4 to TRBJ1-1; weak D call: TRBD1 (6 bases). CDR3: CASNIQGYTEAFF. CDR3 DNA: TGTGCCAGCAATATACAGGGTTACACTGAAGCTTTCTTT.